The entry below describes one T cell receptor (beta chain). These data originate in a study of beta chain features in type 1 diabetes. The isolated RNA, all of it, was reverse transcribed, so expressed TCRB transcripts were what got sequenced. TCRdb keeps only in-frame clones here, not all; method: immunoSEQ multiplex PCR. Of around 200,000 clones listed, more than 10% are singletons. The CDR3 extends over 15 amino acids. V and J are TRBV5-3 and TRBJ2-5; TRBD1 agrees at 7 bases. The DNA end favors TRBJ2-7, so the J call may be wrong. TRBV5-3 is designated an ORF whose function remains uncertain. Specimen: central memory CD4+ T cells from blood. The origin of this receptor is a woman under 30 in good health. Here the CDR3 reads CARSLVRDSEHEQYF. CDR3 nucleotide sequence: TGTGCCAGAAGCTTAGTTCGGGACAGCGAGCACGAGCAGTACTTC.